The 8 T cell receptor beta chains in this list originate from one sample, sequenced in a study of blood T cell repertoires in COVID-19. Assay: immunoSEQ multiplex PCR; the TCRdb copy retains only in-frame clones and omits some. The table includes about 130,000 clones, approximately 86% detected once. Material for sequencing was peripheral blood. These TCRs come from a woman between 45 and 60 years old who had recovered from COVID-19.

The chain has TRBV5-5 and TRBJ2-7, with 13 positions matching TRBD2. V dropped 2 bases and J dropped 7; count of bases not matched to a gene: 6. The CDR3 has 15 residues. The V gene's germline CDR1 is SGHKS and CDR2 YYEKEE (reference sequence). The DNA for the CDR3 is TGTGCCAGCAGCTTTGGACTAGCGGGAGCGGGAGAGCAGTACTTC. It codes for CASSFGLAGAGEQYF.

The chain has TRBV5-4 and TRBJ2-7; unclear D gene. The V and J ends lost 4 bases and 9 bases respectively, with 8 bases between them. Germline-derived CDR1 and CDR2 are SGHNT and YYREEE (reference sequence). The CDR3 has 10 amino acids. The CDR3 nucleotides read TGTGCCAGCAGCCGCCTTAGGCAGTACTTC. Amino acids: CASSRLRQYF.

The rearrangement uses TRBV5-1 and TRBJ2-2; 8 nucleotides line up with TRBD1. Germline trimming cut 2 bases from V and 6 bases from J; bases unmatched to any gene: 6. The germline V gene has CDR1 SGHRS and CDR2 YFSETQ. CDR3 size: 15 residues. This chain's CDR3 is CASSLGLTGAGELFF. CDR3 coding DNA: TGCGCCAGCAGCTTAGGACTGACAGGGGCCGGGGAGCTGTTTTTT.

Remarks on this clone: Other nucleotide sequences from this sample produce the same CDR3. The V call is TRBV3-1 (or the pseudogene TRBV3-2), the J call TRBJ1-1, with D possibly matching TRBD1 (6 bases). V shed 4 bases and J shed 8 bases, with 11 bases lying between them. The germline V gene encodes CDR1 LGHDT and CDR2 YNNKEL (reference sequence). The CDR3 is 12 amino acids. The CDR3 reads CASSRSGTEAFF. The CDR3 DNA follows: TGTGCCAGCAGCCGATCCGGGACAGAAGCTTTCTTT.

In nucleotides, the CDR3 is TGTGCCAGCTCACCGTACAGGGACAATGAGCAGTTCTTC. Its translation is CASSPYRDNEQFF. The V and J genes are TRBV18 and TRBJ2-1; TRBD1 is a possible D gene (6 bases). The V gene's germline CDR1 is KGHSH and CDR2 LQKENI. CDR3 size: 13 residues. V lost 3 bases, J lost 5 bases, and 8 bases lay in between.

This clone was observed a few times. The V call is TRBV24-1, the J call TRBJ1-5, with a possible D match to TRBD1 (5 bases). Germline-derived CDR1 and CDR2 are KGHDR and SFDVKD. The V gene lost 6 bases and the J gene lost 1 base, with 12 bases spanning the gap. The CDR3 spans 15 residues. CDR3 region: CATSNGAGSNQPQHF. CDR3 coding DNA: TGTGCCACCAGTAATGGGGCTGGAAGCAATCAGCCCCAGCATTTT.

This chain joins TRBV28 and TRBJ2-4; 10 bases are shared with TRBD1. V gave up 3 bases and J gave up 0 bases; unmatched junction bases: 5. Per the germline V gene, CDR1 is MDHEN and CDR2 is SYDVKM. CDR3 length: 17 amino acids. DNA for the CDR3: TGTGCCAGCAGTTTGTATGGGACAGGGGTAGCCAAAAACATTCAGTACTTC. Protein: CASSLYGTGVAKNIQYF.

The CDR3 DNA is TGTGCCAGCAGCAGGGCACAGGGCGAGCAGTACTTC. Translating gives CASSRAQGEQYF. The J gene is TRBJ2-7, the V gene TRBV3-1 (or the pseudogene TRBV3-2), with a possible D match to TRBD1 (6 bases). Germline V gene sequence: CDR1 LGHDT, CDR2 YNNKEL (reference sequence). The CDR3 length is 12 residues. The ends were cut back, 5 bases at V and 6 bases at J, with 11 bases in the middle.